The clone carrying this T cell receptor (beta chain) occurred many times. This sample stems from a study of T cells of healthy individuals. MiXCR, run by TCRdb on the 5' RACE reads, gives a single entry per CDR3 protein. Counted here are around 79,000 distinct CDR3 sequences, approximately 4.8% occurring once; the ten biggest clones make up roughly 7.5%. Germline-derived CDR1 and CDR2 are MDHEN and SYDVKM. V lost 9 bases and J 4 bases, leaving 13 bases between the germline ends. The CDR3 has 13 amino acids. This TCR came from a female donor in good health. The chain combines TRBV28 with TRBJ2-1, with D perhaps matching TRBD2 (6 bases). Here the CDR3 DNA reads TGTGCCAGTGGGACTCACCGTTACAATGAGCAGTTCTTC. This encodes CASGTHRYNEQFF.